This T cell receptor (beta chain) was profiled in a study of T cell changes during pregnancy in multiple sclerosis. Germline trimming cut 6 bases from V and 8 bases from J; bases unmatched to any gene: 10. The CDR3 consists of 15 residues. Germline CDR1 reads MNHEY; CDR2 reads SVGAGI. Assay used: immunoSEQ multiplex PCR; TCRdb lists only in-frame clones, some missing. The sample includes approximately 74,000 clones, about 92% of them seen just once. The chain employs TRBV6-5 and TRBJ1-4, with 9 bases that match TRBD1. The TCR originated in a female donor with multiple sclerosis, enrolled in a pregnancy study. Sequenced material: peripheral blood, taken before pregnancy. CDR3 in DNA: TGTGCCAGCAGAACCGGGACAGGGACTCAGGAAAAACTGTTTTTT. Its protein is CASRTGTGTQEKLFF.